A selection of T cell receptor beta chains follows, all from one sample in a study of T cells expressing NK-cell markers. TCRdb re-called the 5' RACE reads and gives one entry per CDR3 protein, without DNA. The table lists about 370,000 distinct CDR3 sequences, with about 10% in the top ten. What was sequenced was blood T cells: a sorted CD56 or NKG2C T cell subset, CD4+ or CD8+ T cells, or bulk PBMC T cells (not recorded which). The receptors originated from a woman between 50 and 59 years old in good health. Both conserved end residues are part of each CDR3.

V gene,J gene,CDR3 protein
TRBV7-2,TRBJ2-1,CASSLGDLAGVTVSSYNEQFF
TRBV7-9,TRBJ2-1,CASSPRTSIDEQFF
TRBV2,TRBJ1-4,CASIKSTGGNEKLFF
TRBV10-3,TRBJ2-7,CAISLTDIPYEQYF
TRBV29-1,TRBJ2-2,CSVGRTGNTGELFF
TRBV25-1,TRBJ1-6,CASSGTPVNSPLHF
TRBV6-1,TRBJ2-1,CASSVAGAVAEQFF
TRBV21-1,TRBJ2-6,CASSGTGAGANVLTF
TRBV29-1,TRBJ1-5,CSVKTGGTQPQHF
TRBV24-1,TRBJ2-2,CATASMVQGSTGELFF
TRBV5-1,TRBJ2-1,CASSLSLAGGGGYNEQFF
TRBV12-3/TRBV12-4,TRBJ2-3,CASRTSEGDTQYF
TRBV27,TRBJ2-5,CASRAWGGFQETQYF
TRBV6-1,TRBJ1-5,CASRDRPNQPQHF
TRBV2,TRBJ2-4,CASRGTGGAIRNIQYF
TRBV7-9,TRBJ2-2,CASSVTPGQGFRELFF
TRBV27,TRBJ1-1,CASSLRGARNTEAFF
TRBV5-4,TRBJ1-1,CASSPGKNTEAFF
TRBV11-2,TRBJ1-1,CASRPVTGGLLNTEAFF
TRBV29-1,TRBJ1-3,CSGLRGNTIYF
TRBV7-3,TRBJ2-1,CASSPGHDGRANEQFF
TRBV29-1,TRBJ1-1,CSVEVDLATEAFF
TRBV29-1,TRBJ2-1,CSVGTSGRFNEQFF
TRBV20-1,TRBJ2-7,CSASSSGTIYEQYF
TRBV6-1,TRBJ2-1,CASRVGLVRVGNEQFF
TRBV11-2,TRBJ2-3,CASSLHALAGTDTQYF
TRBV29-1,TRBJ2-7,CSFTIGTGLSYEQYF
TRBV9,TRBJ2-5,CASSVEQTETQYF
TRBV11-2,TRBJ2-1,CASSLVRVGEQFF
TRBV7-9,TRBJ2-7,CASSTSPGQGSGEQYF
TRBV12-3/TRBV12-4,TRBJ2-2,CASSLALRPDTGELFF
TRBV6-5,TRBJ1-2,CASSVSGTGTANYGYTF
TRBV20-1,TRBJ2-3,CSASGVSSTDTQYF
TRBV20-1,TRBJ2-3,CSARRGEKITDTQYF
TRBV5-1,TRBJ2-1,CASSGGTSGYNEQFF
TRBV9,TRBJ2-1,CASSVGERGSYNEQFF
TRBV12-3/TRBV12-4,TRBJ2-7,CASSSQRGTGNEQYF
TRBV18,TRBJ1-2,CASSPLQAEGSYGYTF
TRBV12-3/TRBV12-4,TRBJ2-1,CASSTRTGRRNEQFF
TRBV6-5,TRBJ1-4,CASSWTGLNEKLFF
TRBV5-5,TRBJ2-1,CASGGDSEQFF
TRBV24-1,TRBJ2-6,CATSGARTGLGANVLTF
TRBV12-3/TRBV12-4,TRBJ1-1,CASSLKGARGEAFF
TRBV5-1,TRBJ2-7,CASSLGLDRGHEQYF
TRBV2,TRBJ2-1,CASSGEWGTEQFF
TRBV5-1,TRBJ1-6,CASSPELGDSPLHF
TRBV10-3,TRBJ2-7,CAILGGGARYEQYF
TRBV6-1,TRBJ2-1,CASSEFGYTYNEQFF
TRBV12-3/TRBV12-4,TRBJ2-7,CASSESSGYEQYF
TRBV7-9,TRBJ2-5,CASSAGIPQETQYF
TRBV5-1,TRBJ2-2,CASAGSNTGELFF
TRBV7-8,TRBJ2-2,CASNLGLAGLTGELFF
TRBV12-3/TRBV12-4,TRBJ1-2,CASSSLQAGGPRSGYTF